This T cell receptor beta chain is drawn from a study of OX40 agonist ivuxolimab in advanced cancers. As for the study in general: Three dose-escalation patients had partial responses: one with hepatocellular carcinoma and two with cutaneous melanoma. Study outcomes and limitations: Clonal expansion was seen in CD4+ and CD8+ blood T cells by week 6 at 0.1 to 3.0 mg/kg.

Method: immunoSEQ multiplex PCR; TCRdb's copy keeps in-frame clones and lacks some. The repertoire holds 70,000 or so clones, roughly 80% seen once, with approximately 1.2% in the top ten. On this clone: As yet, its antigen is unknown.

The CDR3 totals 14 residues. Trimming removed 5 bases from V and 7 bases from J; junction bases left unmatched: 8. Germline V gene sequence: CDR1 SGHTA, CDR2 FQGNSA. Sequenced material: CD4+ or CD8+ T cells sorted from blood, taken in a trial of the OX40 agonist ivuxolimab. The chain carries TRBV7-2 and TRBJ1-1; 9 bases are a match to TRBD1. This receptor was obtained from an adult with an advanced solid tumor such as melanoma, head and neck, liver or kidney cancer. DNA for the CDR3: TGTGCCAGCAGCCGAACAGGGGGCGAAGTTGAAGCTTTCTTT. It translates to CASSRTGGEVEAFF.